Here is one T cell receptor beta chain with its context. The antigen remains undetermined. The data belong to a study of T cell repertoires in cytomegalovirus infection. As for the study in general: HLA-B-restricted CMV epitopes that are well studied were used alongside recently identified HLA-C-restricted ones. TCR beta signatures that were public indicated CMV infection and matching HLA type. Overall study results and limits: Ex vivo, HLA-C-restricted CMV-specific TCR beta clonotypes prevailed over the rest of the response.

CDR3 length: 15 residues. The V segment lost 0 bases and the J segment 0 bases; nucleotides outside the gene matches: 1. In germline, CDR1 is DFQATT, CDR2 SNEGSKA (reference sequence). Each CDR3 protein gets one entry after TCRdb re-called the reads with MiXCR. The table records roughly 920,000 distinct CDR3 sequences, roughly 30% of them present only once. The chain joins TRBV20-1 to TRBJ1-4; 7 bases match TRBD1. The clonotype originates from a human donor in good health (CMV status not recorded). Some clones in this sample may be carry-over from other donors' samples. The sequenced sample was cultured CD8+ T cells from PBMCs, obtained from culture after CMV antigen stimulation. CDR3: CSARDRGATNEKLFF. CDR3 DNA: TGCAGTGCTAGAGACAGGGGGGCAACTAATGAAAAACTGTTTTTT.